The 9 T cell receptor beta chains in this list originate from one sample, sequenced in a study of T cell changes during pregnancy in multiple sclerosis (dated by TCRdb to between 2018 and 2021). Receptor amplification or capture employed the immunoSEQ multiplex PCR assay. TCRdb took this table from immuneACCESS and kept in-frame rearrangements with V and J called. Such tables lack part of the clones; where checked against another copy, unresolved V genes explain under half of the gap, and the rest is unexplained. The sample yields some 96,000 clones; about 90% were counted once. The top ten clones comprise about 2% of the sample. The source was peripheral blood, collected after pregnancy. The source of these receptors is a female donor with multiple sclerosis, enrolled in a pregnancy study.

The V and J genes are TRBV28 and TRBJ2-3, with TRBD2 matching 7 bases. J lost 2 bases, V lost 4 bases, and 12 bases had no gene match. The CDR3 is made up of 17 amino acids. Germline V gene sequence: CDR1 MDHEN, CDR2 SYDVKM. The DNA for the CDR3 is TGTGCCAGCAGTTCTCCGGGACTACGAATTGACACAGATACGCAGTATTTT. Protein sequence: CASSSPGLRIDTDTQYF.

The chain's CDR3 is CASSPDSVGPQHF. The DNA of the CDR3 is TGTGCCAGCAGCCCGGACAGCGTGGGGCCCCAGCATTTT. The chain couples TRBV28 to TRBJ1-5; D may be TRBD1 (6 bases). The V end lost 6 bases, the J end lost 9 bases, and 15 bases lay between the germline ends. The CDR3 sequence is 13 residues long. The V gene's germline CDR1 is MDHEN and CDR2 SYDVKM.

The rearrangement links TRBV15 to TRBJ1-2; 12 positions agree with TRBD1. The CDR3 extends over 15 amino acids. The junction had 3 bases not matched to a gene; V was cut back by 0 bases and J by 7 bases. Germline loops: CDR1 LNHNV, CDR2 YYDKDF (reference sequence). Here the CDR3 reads CATSRDRDRGLGYTF. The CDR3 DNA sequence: TGTGCCACCAGCAGAGATAGGGACAGGGGGCTTGGCTACACCTTC.

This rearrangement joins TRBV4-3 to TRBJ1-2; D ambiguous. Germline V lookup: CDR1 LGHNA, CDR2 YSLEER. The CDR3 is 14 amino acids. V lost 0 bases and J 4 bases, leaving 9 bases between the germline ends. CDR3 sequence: CASSQDPLGYGYTF. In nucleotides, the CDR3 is TGCGCCAGCAGCCAAGATCCTCTCGGCTATGGCTACACCTTC.

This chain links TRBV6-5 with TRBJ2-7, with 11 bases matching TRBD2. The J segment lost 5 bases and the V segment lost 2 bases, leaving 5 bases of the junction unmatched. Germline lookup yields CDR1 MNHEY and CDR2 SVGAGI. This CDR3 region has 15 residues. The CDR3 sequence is CASSYASGRFNEQYF. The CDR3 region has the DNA TGTGCCAGCAGTTACGCTAGCGGGAGGTTCAACGAGCAGTACTTC.

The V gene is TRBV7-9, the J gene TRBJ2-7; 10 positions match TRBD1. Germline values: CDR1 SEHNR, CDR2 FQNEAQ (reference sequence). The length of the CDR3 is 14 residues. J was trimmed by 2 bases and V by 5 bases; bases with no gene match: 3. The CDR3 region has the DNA TGTGCCAGCAGCAAGGGACAGGGGCCCTACGAGCAGTACTTC. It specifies CASSKGQGPYEQYF.

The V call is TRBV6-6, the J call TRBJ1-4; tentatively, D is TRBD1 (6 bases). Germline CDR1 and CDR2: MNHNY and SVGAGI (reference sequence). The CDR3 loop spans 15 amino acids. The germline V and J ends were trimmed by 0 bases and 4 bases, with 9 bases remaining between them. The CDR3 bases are TGTGCCAGCAGTTACTCCGGACAGATTAATGAAAAACTGTTTTTT. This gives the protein CASSYSGQINEKLFF.

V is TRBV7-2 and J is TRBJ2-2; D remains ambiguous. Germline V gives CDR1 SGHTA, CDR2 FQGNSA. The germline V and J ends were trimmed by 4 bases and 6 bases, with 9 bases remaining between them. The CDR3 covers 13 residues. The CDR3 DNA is TGTGCCAGCAGCTCTAAGTTAGCCGGGGAGCTGTTTTTT. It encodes CASSSKLAGELFF.

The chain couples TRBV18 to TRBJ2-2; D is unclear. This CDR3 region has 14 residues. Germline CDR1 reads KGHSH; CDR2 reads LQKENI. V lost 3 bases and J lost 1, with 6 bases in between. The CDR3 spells CASSPNRNTGELFF. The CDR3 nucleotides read TGTGCCAGCTCACCGAACAGGAACACCGGGGAGCTGTTTTTT. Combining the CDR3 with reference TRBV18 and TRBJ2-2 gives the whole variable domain NAGVMQNPRHLVRRRGQEARLRCSPMKGHSHVYWYRQLPEEGLKFMVYLQKENIIDESGMPKERFSAEFPKEGPSILRIQQVVRGDSAAYFCASSPNRNTGELFFGEGSRLTVL.